This T cell receptor beta chain was sequenced in a study of human T cells and chemical hapten exposure. Findings of the study overall: Healthy people's immune response may differ from that of the donors, who had alopecia.

Time point denoted: patch test 2, 6 weeks after DPC sensitization. As for treatment: therapeutic diphenylcyclopropenone sensitization with weekly scalp DPC. Ahead of each patch test application, blood was drawn. Unseparated into fractions, whole blood served as the source from which total RNA was extracted. In the original processing: A typical sample had some 95,000 TCRs, with about 20,000 to 750,000 overall. In TCRdb, the RACE reads were re-called with MiXCR into one record per CDR3 protein. The V and J calls shown here were made by TCRdb, not taken from the authors' results. Among more than 110,000 distinct CDR3 sequences listed, about 12% were seen once. This clonotype was seen only a few times. Its matching antigen is unknown. This sequence was found in a woman between 45 and 60 years old with alopecia areata. Some clones in this sample may be carry-over from other donors' samples. Sequencing used whole blood, obtained in connection with sensitization to the hapten diphenylcyclopropenone (DPC).

CDR3 sequence reads: CASSPDRGEQYF. In DNA, the CDR3 is TGCGCCAGCAGCCCCGACAGGGGCGAGCAGTACTTC. The V and J genes are TRBV5-1 and TRBJ2-7; 8 nucleotides match TRBD1. The germline gives CDR1 SGHRS, CDR2 YFSETQ. The CDR3 has 12 amino acids. V lost 4 bases, J lost 6 bases, and 3 bases stayed unmatched.